This TCR beta chain was found in a study of T cells after yellow fever vaccination. For the study at large: Fractions containing few cells were prepared with SMART-Seq v4 Ultra Low Input.

Template switching with 5'RACE generated the TCR cDNA and added a universal primer site and UMIs. TCRdb processed the 5' RACE reads anew with MiXCR; each CDR3 protein has one entry. Here the sample spans roughly 240,000 distinct CDR3 sequences, about 7% being singletons. Details on this clonotype: The antigen is unknown.

The ends were cut back, 5 bases at V and 0 bases at J, with 17 bases in the middle. CDR3 length: 17 amino acids. Germline-derived CDR1 and CDR2 are SGHTA and FQGNSA. Study observations and caveats: Most primary-vaccination clones recurred post-booster (around 95% CD4, about 90% CD8). One caveat is that FACS-sorted repertoires could contain abundant clonotypes contaminating from the bulk population.

This chain uses TRBV7-2 with TRBJ2-4; D not resolved. The clonotype was recovered from a man between 25 and 39 years old who received the YFV17D yellow fever vaccine. Here the sequenced sample was CD4+ T cells sorted from PBMCs, taken on the day of the yellow fever booster vaccination. The CDR3 region is CASSTPTGTLAKNIQYF. The CDR3 DNA reads TGTGCCAGCAGCACCCCGACGGGCACCTTAGCCAAAAACATTCAGTACTTC.